This T cell receptor beta chain came from a study of CD8 T cells in ankylosing spondylitis. Using its own MiXCR run on the 5' RACE reads, TCRdb lists one record per CDR3 protein. The table lists about 540,000 distinct CDR3 sequences, about 12% of them singletons. A remark on this clonotype: Antigen unknown.

This CDR3 region has 16 residues. V was clipped by 4 bases and J by 9 bases; unmatched bases: 14. Germline values: CDR1 DFQATT, CDR2 SNEGSKA (reference sequence). Broader study findings: There was a TCR beta motif, made of eight highly homologous variants, that appeared characteristic of ankylosing spondylitis blood.

The chain has TRBV20-1 and TRBJ2-3; 12 bases fit TRBD2. Sequenced sample: blood, either unsorted or a sorted T cell fraction (not recorded which). This clonotype was sampled from a male donor with ankylosing spondylitis. CDR3 nucleotide sequence: TGCAGTGCTAAACACTCCGGGACTAGCGGGCCAGGGACGCAGTATTTT. This gives the protein CSAKHSGTSGPGTQYF.